This T cell receptor beta chain stems from a study of blood T cell repertoires in COVID-19. The overall study: The origin of the acute and convalescent COVID-19 samples was the United States, Italy and Spain.

The CDR3 covers 15 residues. Germline CDR1 MNHNS, CDR2 SASEGT. The J segment lost 8 bases and the V segment lost 0 bases, leaving 2 bases of the junction unmatched. Authors' data handling: Estimation of nucleated cell counts relied on the amplification of reference gene primers. Generated by immunoSEQ multiplex PCR, the TCRdb table keeps only in-frame clones and is missing some. V and J calls and clone size come straight from that table; D and trimming were deduced from the DNA. The sample carries more than 70,000 clones, about 90% recorded once. Material: peripheral blood. The V and J genes are TRBV6-1 and TRBJ2-1; 12 bases are shared with TRBD1. This clonotype was obtained from a woman in her forties or fifties in a cohort sampled during active COVID-19. CDR3 region: CASSEAGTGGYEQFF. The DNA for the CDR3 is TGTGCCAGCAGTGAAGCGGGGACAGGGGGCTATGAGCAGTTCTTC.